This T cell receptor (beta chain) came from a study of blood T cells in healthy people across ages. Study-wide results and limits: Diversity figures based on one million T cells were deemed too low.

Trimming cost V 8 bases and J 0 bases; bases outside gene matches: 7. This CDR3 is 14 amino acids long. Germline V gives CDR1 SQVTM, CDR2 ANQGSEA. This clonotype turned up a few times. Its target is unknown. Next came a second PCR, run for roughly 6 to 11 cycles, which used a sample-barcoded 5' primer along with a J-beta primer mix. One entry per CDR3 protein results from TCRdb running MiXCR on the 5' RACE reads. The data contain about 570,000 distinct CDR3 sequences, over 25% of them singletons. The sample was also reused in another study, on T cells of mothers and their children. That study adds: A few healthy Caucasian mothers served as donors, and their six children did as well. Within related and unrelated pairs, thymic selection shapes TCR recombination output in a similar way.

The sequenced sample was blood. The receptor's source is a boy younger than 10 in good health. This chain links TRBV29-1 with TRBJ2-7; 10 bases match TRBD2. CDR3 sequence: CSIQGLAVSYEQYF. CDR3 coding DNA: TGCAGCATTCAAGGACTAGCGGTCTCCTACGAGCAGTACTTC.